The 32 T cell receptor beta chains reported below all come from one sample, sequenced in a study of blood T cell repertoires in COVID-19. Libraries were prepared by immunoSEQ multiplex PCR; TCRdb keeps only in-frame clonotypes and omits some of them. In the table there are roughly 220,000 clones, 70% to 85% of which are singletons. What was sequenced was PBMCs or T cells enriched from blood (not recorded which). The receptors were sampled from a woman in her thirties or forties with acute COVID-19.

This chain joins TRBV6-5 and TRBJ2-3, with 7 bases fitting TRBD1. With 5 bases clipped from V and 1 base from J, the junction kept 3 bases outside the gene matches. Per the germline V gene, CDR1 is MNHEY and CDR2 is SVGAGI. The CDR3 is 14 residues long. For the CDR3, the DNA is TGTGCCAGCAGTCCCGGACAGGGCACAGATACGCAGTATTTT. Amino acids: CASSPGQGTDTQYF.

The chain joins TRBV2 to TRBJ2-1, with a weak D call TRBD2 (6 bases). Germline assignment: CDR1 SNHLY and CDR2 FYNNEI. V was cut by 4 bases and J by 6 bases, with 22 bases left in between. The CDR3 is made up of 17 amino acids. CDR3 DNA: TGTGCCAGCAGTGGCACTGGAGGGGTTATCCGCCCCAATGAGCAGTTCTTC. It codes for CASSGTGGVIRPNEQFF.

At least ten counts were recorded for this clone. V gene TRBV19 combines with J gene TRBJ1-2; unclear D gene. The length of the CDR3 is 13 residues. The V end was cut by 1 base, the J end by 8 bases, with 11 bases between. Germline loops: CDR1 LNHDA, CDR2 SQIVND (reference sequence). The CDR3 reads CASSIGESVGYTF. CDR3 sequence (DNA): TGTGCCAGTAGTATAGGGGAGTCAGTCGGCTACACCTTC.

J is TRBJ1-6 and V is TRBV29-1; TRBD1 agrees at 9 bases. This CDR3 is built from 15 residues. V gave up 7 bases and J gave up 2 bases; unmatched junction bases: 6. From germline, CDR1 is SQVTM and CDR2 ANQGSEA. The CDR3: CSARTGDAYNSPLHF. In DNA form, the CDR3 reads TGCAGCGCTCGGACAGGGGATGCCTATAATTCACCCCTCCACTTT.

In its sample, this clone was seen once. The V call is TRBV24-1, the J call TRBJ2-5; 7 positions match TRBD2. Germline assignment: CDR1 KGHDR and CDR2 SFDVKD. The CDR3 sequence is 13 residues long. Unmatched junction bases numbered 11, after V lost 12 bases and J lost 5 bases. Here the CDR3 reads CASSGGFEETQYF. In DNA form, the CDR3 reads TGTGCCTCCTCCGGGGGGTTTGAGGAGACCCAGTACTTC.

The chain recombines TRBV24-1 with TRBJ1-2, with D maybe TRBD1 (5 bases). V lost 2 bases and J 4 bases, leaving 13 bases between the germline ends. Per germline, CDR1 KGHDR and CDR2 SFDVKD. The CDR3 runs 15 residues. The CDR3 region has the DNA TGTGCCACCAGTGATTCTGCAGGGACTCTCTATGGCTACACCTTC. Translating gives CATSDSAGTLYGYTF.

This clone turned up a few times. The CDR3 sequence is CASSETRQGTHNEQFF. CDR3 DNA: TGTGCCAGCAGTGAAACCCGACAGGGGACCCACAATGAGCAGTTCTTC. The chain recombines TRBV25-1 with TRBJ2-1; 8 bases match TRBD1. Germline V gene sequence: CDR1 MGHDK, CDR2 SYGVNS. The CDR3 runs 16 residues. V lost 2 bases, J lost 5 bases, and 8 bases stayed unmatched.

J is TRBJ2-1 and V is TRBV19; D is ambiguous. V was shortened by 6 bases and J by 9 bases, with 6 bases between the two germline ends. The CDR3 runs 10 residues. Germline V gene data show CDR1 as LNHDA and CDR2 as SQIVND (reference sequence). CDR3 region: CASRGVEQFF. CDR3 coding DNA: TGTGCCAGTAGGGGCGTTGAGCAGTTCTTC. Full variable domain (remainder filled in from reference TRBV19 and TRBJ2-1): DGGITQSPKYLFRKEGQNVTLSCEQNLNHDAMYWYRQDPGQGLRLIYYSQIVNDFQKGDIAEGYSVSREKKESFPLTVTSAQKNPTAFYLCASRGVEQFFGPGTRLTVL.

The chain is built from TRBV3-1 (or the pseudogene TRBV3-2) and TRBJ2-3, with a tentative D call TRBD1 (6 bases). CDR1 is LGHDT and CDR2 is YNNKEL in the germline V gene (reference sequence). Trimming removed 4 bases at V and 2 bases at J, with 13 bases between. This CDR3 spans 15 amino acids. Written as DNA, the CDR3 is TGTGCCAGCAGCCCCCGGACAGCGTTCACAGATACGCAGTATTTT. This sequence encodes CASSPRTAFTDTQYF.

J is TRBJ1-2 and V is TRBV29-1; 7 bases map to TRBD1. CDR3 length equals 13 residues. Germline loops: CDR1 SQVTM, CDR2 ANQGSEA. With V trimmed by 6 bases and J by 4 bases, 8 bases remained unmatched. Here the CDR3 reads CSVNGRDSYGYTF. The CDR3 DNA is TGCAGCGTCAACGGTCGGGACAGCTATGGCTACACCTTC.

This clone showed up just a few times. The V call is TRBV6-5, the J call TRBJ2-1; 8 bases agree with TRBD2. V lost 6 bases to trimming and J lost 7 bases; unmatched junction nucleotides: 11. Germline loops: CDR1 MNHEY, CDR2 SVGAGI. The length of the CDR3 is 15 residues. The CDR3 loop reads CASSKGLDGFNEQFF. In DNA, the CDR3 is TGTGCCAGCAGCAAGGGACTAGATGGGTTTAATGAGCAGTTCTTC.

The chain carries TRBV2 and TRBJ1-1; tentatively, D is TRBD1 (5 bases). Germline loops: CDR1 SNHLY, CDR2 FYNNEI. The CDR3 contains 14 residues. The V end lost 3 bases, the J end lost 5 bases, and 13 bases lay between the germline ends. The CDR3 bases are TGTGCCAGCAGTGAGGGGAGGGGACTGACTGAAGCTTTCTTT. Protein: CASSEGRGLTEAFF.

The V call is TRBV28, the J call TRBJ2-4; weak D call: TRBD1 (6 bases). CDR3 length: 17 residues. Germline V lookup: CDR1 MDHEN, CDR2 SYDVKM. V was shortened by 8 bases and J by 0 bases, with 20 bases between the two germline ends. The CDR3 spells CASRIAQGNLAKNIQYF. The CDR3 nucleotides are TGTGCCAGCCGTATCGCACAGGGAAACCTAGCCAAAAACATTCAGTACTTC.

The rearrangement uses TRBV6-5 and TRBJ1-5, with D perhaps TRBD1 (6 bases). V lost 5 bases and J lost 5, with 16 bases in between. Germline V lookup: CDR1 MNHEY, CDR2 SVGAGI. The CDR3 runs 15 residues. The CDR3 nucleotides read TGTGCCAGCAGTCCACAACAGGGAGGGGATCAGCCCCAGCATTTT. Translation gives CASSPQQGGDQPQHF.

The chain recombines TRBV27 with TRBJ1-4, with D perhaps TRBD1 (5 bases). With 5 bases removed from V and 4 bases from J, the gap between germline ends came to 11 bases. CDR1 and CDR2 (germline): MNHEY, SMNVEV (reference sequence). The CDR3 has 14 amino acids. The CDR3 spells CASSLGLYNEKLFF. In DNA form, the CDR3 reads TGTGCCAGCAGTCTGGGACTCTATAATGAAAAACTGTTTTTT.

The count of this clone is one. This chain joins TRBV10-3 and TRBJ1-1; D is unresolved. Trimming left V 0 bases short and J 7 bases short, with 12 bases between. This CDR3 region has 14 residues. The germline V gene encodes CDR1 ENHRY and CDR2 SYGVKD. The DNA for the CDR3 is TGTGCCATCAGTGAGTCGGGCGGGATTAATGAAGCTTTCTTT. Residues: CAISESGGINEAFF.

This clone was detected once. The chain is built from TRBV19 and TRBJ2-1; the match to TRBD2 covers 8 bases. The length of the CDR3 is 15 residues. With V trimmed by 1 base and J by 5 bases, 4 bases remained unmatched. From germline, CDR1 is LNHDA and CDR2 SQIVND (reference sequence). The CDR3 DNA is TGTGCCAGTAGTATAGTAGCGGGAAGCAACAATGAGCAGTTCTTC. Its translation is CASSIVAGSNNEQFF.

The chain couples TRBV4-2 to TRBJ2-5, with 13 bases identical to TRBD2. Trimming removed 0 bases from V and 4 bases from J; junction bases left unmatched: 11. The CDR3 length is 19 residues. Germline V gene sequence: CDR1 LGHNA, CDR2 YNFKEQ. The CDR3 protein is CASSQDRGPLAGGRETQYF. CDR3 nucleotides: TGTGCCAGCAGCCAAGATAGGGGCCCACTAGCGGGGGGGAGAGAGACCCAGTACTTC.

This clone was seen a single time. This chain uses TRBV10-2 with TRBJ1-2; tentatively, D is TRBD1 (6 bases). Trimming cost V 4 bases and J 0 bases, with 15 bases left between them. Germline V gives CDR1 WSHSY, CDR2 SAAADI. CDR3 size: 16 residues. This CDR3 reads CASSGPDRTANYGYTF. CDR3 in DNA: TGCGCCAGCAGTGGACCCGACAGGACCGCTAACTATGGCTACACCTTC.

The V gene is TRBV5-5, the J gene TRBJ2-5; unclear D gene. CDR1 and CDR2 from the germline V gene are SGHKS and YYEKEE (reference sequence). Trimming took 0 bases from V and 5 from J, leaving 5 bases between them. The CDR3 consists of 12 residues. CDR3 amino acids: CASSLDGETQYF. The CDR3 DNA reads as TGTGCCAGCAGCTTGGACGGGGAGACCCAGTACTTC.

This clone was observed a few times. The rearrangement links TRBV2 to TRBJ1-5; 8 bases map to TRBD1. The junction had 10 bases not matched to a gene; V was cut back by 6 bases and J by 6 bases. CDR1 is SNHLY, CDR2 FYNNEI, per germline. CDR3 length: 15 amino acids. CDR3 sequence: CASRETGGIAQPQHF. The CDR3 DNA follows: TGTGCCAGCAGGGAAACAGGGGGTATTGCTCAGCCCCAGCATTTT.

This chain connects TRBV21-1 to TRBJ2-3; the D call of TRBD1 is as the table states it, not checked on the DNA. TRBV21-1 represents a pseudogene. This CDR3 spans 22 amino acids. CDR3 in amino acids: CASSKDLLFPCDREESTDTQYF. The CDR3 DNA follows: TGTGCCAGCAGCAAAGACCTACTCTTTCCCTGTGACAGGGAAGAGAGCACAGATACGCAGTATTTT.

The chain couples TRBV10-1 to TRBJ2-2, with TRBD1 identical over 7 bases. CDR1 is WNHNN and CDR2 is SYGVQD in the germline V gene (reference sequence). Losses at the gene ends were 6 bases for V and 3 bases for J; bases not matched to a gene: 4. The CDR3 is 14 residues long. CDR3 sequence (DNA): TGCGCCAGCAGCCCCGGGACAGACACCGGGGAGCTGTTTTTT. This translates into CASSPGTDTGELFF.

The genes are TRBV7-9 and TRBJ2-3; 9 bases agree with TRBD1. The germline CDR1 and CDR2 sequences are SEHNR and FQNEAQ (reference sequence). The CDR3 loop spans 18 amino acids. V lost 5 bases and J lost 2; bases outside the gene matches: 14. The CDR3: CASSRLRTRTGDTDTQYF. The CDR3 coding sequence is TGTGCCAGCAGCCGACTAAGGACTAGGACAGGGGACACAGATACGCAGTATTTT. Full variable domain (rest looked up from reference TRBV7-9 and TRBJ2-3): DTGVSQNPRHKITKRGQNVTFRCDPISEHNRLYWYRQTLGQGPEFLTYFQNEAQLEKSRLLSDRFSAERPKGSFSTLEIQRTEQGDSAMYLCASSRLRTRTGDTDTQYFGPGTRLTVL.

J is TRBJ2-3 and V is TRBV18; tentatively, D is TRBD1 (5 bases). Germline-derived CDR1 and CDR2 are KGHSH and LQKENI. The length of the CDR3 is 16 residues. V was pared by 3 bases and J by 0 bases, with 13 bases between. The CDR3: CASSPSGFTSTDTQYF. Here the CDR3 DNA reads TGTGCCAGCTCACCCTCAGGGTTTACGAGCACAGATACGCAGTATTTT.

The chain has TRBV27 and TRBJ2-5, with D maybe TRBD2 (6 bases). Germline lookup yields CDR1 MNHEY and CDR2 SMNVEV (reference sequence). Trimming left V 1 base short and J 4 bases short, with 16 bases between. The CDR3 length is 16 residues. The chain's CDR3 is CASSLYTGDLRETQYF. CDR3 coding DNA: TGTGCCAGCAGTTTATATACGGGGGATCTTCGAGAGACCCAGTACTTC.

This clone was recorded at least ten times. The V gene is TRBV5-4, the J gene TRBJ2-7; 10 bases are shared with TRBD1. The CDR3 runs to 16 residues. V lost 3 bases to trimming and J lost 3 bases; unmatched junction nucleotides: 9. CDR1 is SGHNT and CDR2 is YYREEE in the germline V gene (reference sequence). The CDR3 DNA reads as TGTGCCAGCAGCTCGCGATCCGGGACAGGGGTCTACGAGCAGTACTTC. Translated, it gives CASSSRSGTGVYEQYF.

The rearrangement links TRBV7-6 to TRBJ1-6, with 7 bases identical to TRBD1. The CDR3 is made up of 15 amino acids. J gave up 9 bases and V 0 bases, and 5 bases lay outside the gene matches. Germline V gene data show CDR1 as SGHVS and CDR2 as FNYEAQ. The CDR3 region has the DNA TGTGCCAGCAGCTTAGCGGAGGGGGCGCGTTCACCCCTCCACTTT. It encodes CASSLAEGARSPLHF.

V and J are TRBV7-9 and TRBJ1-1, with D possibly matching TRBD1 (6 bases). Trimming shortened V by 1 base and J by 0 bases, and 9 bases separated the two germline ends. Germline V gene data show CDR1 as SEHNR and CDR2 as FQNEAQ (reference sequence). This CDR3 contains 15 residues. The CDR3 DNA follows: TGTGCCAGCAGCTTAGGGGGGCCAGTGAACACTGAAGCTTTCTTT. Its protein is CASSLGGPVNTEAFF.

The chain combines TRBV5-1 with TRBJ2-2; 7 nucleotides line up with TRBD2. Germline CDR1 and CDR2: SGHRS and YFSETQ. CDR3 length equals 14 residues. V was pared by 6 bases and J by 3 bases, with 5 bases of the junction left unmatched. The CDR3 is CASTKGGYTGELFF. As DNA, the CDR3 is TGCGCCAGCACCAAGGGAGGGTACACCGGGGAGCTGTTTTTT.

This chain uses TRBV7-8 with TRBJ1-6, with 7 bases lining up with TRBD1. CDR1 is SGHVS and CDR2 is FQNEAQ in the germline V gene. The J segment lost 0 bases and the V segment lost 8 bases, leaving 4 bases of the junction unmatched. The CDR3 consists of 15 residues. The CDR3 region is CASGNRGSYNSPLHF. CDR3 nucleotide sequence: TGTGCCAGCGGGAACAGGGGCTCCTATAATTCACCCCTCCACTTT.

The chain links TRBV7-9 to TRBJ1-6; tentative D call: TRBD1 (5 bases). The CDR3 totals 13 residues. Germline V gene sequence: CDR1 SEHNR, CDR2 FQNEAQ (reference sequence). V was cut by 5 bases and J by 8 bases, with 10 bases left in between. The CDR3 region has the DNA TGTGCCAGCAGCCTCGCGGGGGATTCACCCCTCCACTTT. It specifies CASSLAGDSPLHF.